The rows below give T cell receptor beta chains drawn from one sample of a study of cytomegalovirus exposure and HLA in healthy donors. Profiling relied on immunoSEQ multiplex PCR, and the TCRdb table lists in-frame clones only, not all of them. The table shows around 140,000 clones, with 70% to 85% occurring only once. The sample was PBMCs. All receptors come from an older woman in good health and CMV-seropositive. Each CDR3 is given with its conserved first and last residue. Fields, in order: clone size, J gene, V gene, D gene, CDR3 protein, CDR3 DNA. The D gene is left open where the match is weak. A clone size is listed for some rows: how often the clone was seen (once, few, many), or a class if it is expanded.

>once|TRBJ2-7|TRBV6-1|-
CASSVRAASYEQYF
TGTGCCAGCAGTGTTCGAGCGGCTTCCTACGAGCAGTACTTC
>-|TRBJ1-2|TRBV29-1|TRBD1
CSAQQGANYGYTF
TGCAGCGCACAACAGGGGGCGAACTATGGCTACACCTTC
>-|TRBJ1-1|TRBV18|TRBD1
CASSLLDRGMNTEAFF
TGTGCCAGCTCACTCCTCGACAGGGGAATGAACACTGAAGCTTTCTTT
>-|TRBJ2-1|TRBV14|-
CATSWGDEQFF
TGTGCCACCTCCTGGGGGGATGAGCAGTTCTTC
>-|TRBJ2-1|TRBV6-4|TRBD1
CASSLGQGTGNEQFF
TGTGCCAGCAGCCTTGGACAGGGTACAGGCAATGAGCAGTTCTTC
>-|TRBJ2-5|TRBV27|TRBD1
CASSLLGTGGETQYF
TGTGCCAGCAGTTTATTGGGGACAGGGGGAGAGACCCAGTACTTC
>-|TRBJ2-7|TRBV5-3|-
CARSLELAHEQYF
TGTGCCAGAAGCTTGGAACTAGCCCACGAGCAGTACTTC
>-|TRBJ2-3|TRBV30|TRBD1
CAWSTGQGGTDTQYF
TGTGCCTGGAGTACGGGACAGGGAGGCACAGATACGCAGTATTTT
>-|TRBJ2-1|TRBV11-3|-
CASSLEKRDEQFF
TGTGCCAGCAGCTTAGAAAAACGGGATGAGCAGTTCTTC
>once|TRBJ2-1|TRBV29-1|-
CSVHDSIFSYNEQFF
TGCAGCGTTCATGACTCTATCTTCTCCTACAATGAGCAGTTCTTC
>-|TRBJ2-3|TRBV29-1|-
CSVDEGRDTQYF
TGCAGCGTTGATGAAGGGAGAGATACGCAGTATTTT
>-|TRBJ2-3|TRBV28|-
CASTSTSSFTDTQYF
TGTGCCAGCACCTCGACATCTTCCTTCACAGATACGCAGTATTTT
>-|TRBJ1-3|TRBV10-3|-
CAISESSLSSGNTIYF
TGTGCCATCAGTGAGTCTAGCCTAAGCTCTGGAAACACCATATATTTT
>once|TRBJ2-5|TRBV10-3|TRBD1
CATLKGAKETQYF
TGTGCCACCCTAAAGGGGGCGAAAGAGACCCAGTACTTC
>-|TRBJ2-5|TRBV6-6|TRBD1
CASSPGQGIRETQYF
TGTGCCAGCAGTCCCGGACAGGGGATTAGGGAGACCCAGTACTTC
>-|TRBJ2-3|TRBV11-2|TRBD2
CASSTGTTRNTQYF
TGTGCCAGCAGCACGGGGACTACTCGGAATACGCAGTATTTT